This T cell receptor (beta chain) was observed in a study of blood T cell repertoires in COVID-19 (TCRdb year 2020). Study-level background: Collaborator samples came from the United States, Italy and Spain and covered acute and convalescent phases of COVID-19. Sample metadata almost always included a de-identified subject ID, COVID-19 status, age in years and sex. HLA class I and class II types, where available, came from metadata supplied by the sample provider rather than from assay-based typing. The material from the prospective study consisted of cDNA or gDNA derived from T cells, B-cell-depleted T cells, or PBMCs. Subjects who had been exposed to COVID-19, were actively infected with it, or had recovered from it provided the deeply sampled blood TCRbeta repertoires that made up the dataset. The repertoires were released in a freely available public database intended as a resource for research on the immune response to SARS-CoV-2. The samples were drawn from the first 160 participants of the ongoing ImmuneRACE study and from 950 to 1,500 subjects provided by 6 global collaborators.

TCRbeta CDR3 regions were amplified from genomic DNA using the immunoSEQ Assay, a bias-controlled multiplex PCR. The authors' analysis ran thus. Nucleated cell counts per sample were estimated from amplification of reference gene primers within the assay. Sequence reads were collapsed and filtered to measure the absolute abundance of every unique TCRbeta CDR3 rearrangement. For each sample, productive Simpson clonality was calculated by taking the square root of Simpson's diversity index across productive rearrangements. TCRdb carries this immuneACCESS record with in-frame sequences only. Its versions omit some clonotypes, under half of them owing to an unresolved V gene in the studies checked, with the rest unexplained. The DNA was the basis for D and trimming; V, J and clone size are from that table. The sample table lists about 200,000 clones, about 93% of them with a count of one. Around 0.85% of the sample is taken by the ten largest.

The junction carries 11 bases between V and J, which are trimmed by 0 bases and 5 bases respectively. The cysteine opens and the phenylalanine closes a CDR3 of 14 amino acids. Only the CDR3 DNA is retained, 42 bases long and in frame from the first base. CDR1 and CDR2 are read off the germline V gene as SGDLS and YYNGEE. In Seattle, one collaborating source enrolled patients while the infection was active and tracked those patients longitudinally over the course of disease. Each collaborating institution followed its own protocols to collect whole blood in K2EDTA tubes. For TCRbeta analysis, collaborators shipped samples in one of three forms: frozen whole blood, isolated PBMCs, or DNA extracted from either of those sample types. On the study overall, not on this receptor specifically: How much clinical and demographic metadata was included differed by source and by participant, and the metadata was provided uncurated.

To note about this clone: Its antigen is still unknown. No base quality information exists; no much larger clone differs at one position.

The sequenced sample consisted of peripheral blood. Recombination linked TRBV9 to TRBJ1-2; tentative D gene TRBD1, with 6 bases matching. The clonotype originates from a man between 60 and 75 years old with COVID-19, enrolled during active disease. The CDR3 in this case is CASSVDQGSYGYTF. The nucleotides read TGTGCCAGCAGCGTAGACCAGGGGTCATATGGCTACACCTTC. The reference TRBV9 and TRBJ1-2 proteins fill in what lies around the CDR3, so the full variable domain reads DSGVTQTPKHLITATGQRVTLRCSPRSGDLSVYWYQQSLDQGLQFLIQYYNGEERAKGNILERFSAQQFPDLHSELNLSSLELGDSALYFCASSVDQGSYGYTFGSGTRLTVV.